This T cell receptor (beta chain) was retrieved from a study of cytomegalovirus exposure and HLA in healthy donors. Concerning this clone itself: Its specificity is unknown.

General study findings and limits: Presence/absence analyses supposed approximately even sequencing depth among donors. Many donors shared some public TCRs, even though most TCR sequences were rare. Later genetic work tied a missense DCLRE1C variant to beta-chain V and J trimming. Earlier results showed most TCR beta V segments being productive about 87% or about 30% of the time.

The CDR3 spans 15 residues. Germline CDR1 is SQVTM and CDR2 is ANQGSEA. Unmatched junction bases numbered 11, after V lost 4 bases and J lost 3 bases. Primers: 60 Vbeta forward and 13 Jbeta reverse. TCRdb keeps only in-frame clones here, not all; method: immunoSEQ multiplex PCR. The top ten hold 13% to 15% of the sample, which has about 100,000 clones, 74% seen once. V is TRBV29-1 and J is TRBJ2-7, with 8 bases identical to TRBD1. Specimen: PBMCs. The receptor's source is a middle-aged woman in good health and CMV-seropositive. The CDR3 is CSVGGPETGGYEQYF. The DNA for the CDR3 is TGCAGCGTTGGGGGACCCGAAACAGGGGGCTACGAGCAGTACTTC.